One and the same sample provided the 4 T cell receptor beta chains below, sequenced in a study of T cells expressing NK-cell markers. TCRdb re-called the 5' RACE reads; one entry per CDR3 protein, DNA not given. In total, the table holds 500,000 to 700,000 distinct CDR3 sequences. The sequenced material came from blood T cells: a sorted CD56 or NKG2C T cell subset, CD4+ or CD8+ T cells, or bulk PBMC T cells (not recorded which). The receptors stem from a man younger than 35 in good health.

V is TRBV10-3 and J is TRBJ2-7; without DNA, the TCRdb call of TRBD1 cannot be checked. Germline loops: CDR1 ENHRY, CDR2 SYGVKD. The CDR3 is 15 residues long. CDR3 sequence reads: CAIRGDNSLGYEQYF.

The CDR3 spells CASSPSAGGRETQYF. The chain employs TRBV14 and TRBJ2-5; there is no DNA to check the TCRdb D call of TRBD2. The length of the CDR3 is 15 residues. CDR1 is SGHDN, CDR2 FVKESK, per germline.

CDR3 residues: CASSLAPGLTSSGYTF. V usage is TRBV5-1 and J usage is TRBJ1-2. Germline CDR1 is SGHRS and CDR2 is YFSETQ. This CDR3 is 16 amino acids long.

The J gene is TRBJ2-2, the V gene TRBV11-2; TCRdb's D gene call, TRBD1, goes unchecked for lack of DNA. This CDR3 contains 16 residues. The V gene's germline CDR1 is SGHAT and CDR2 FQNNGV. This CDR3 is CASSSRGTANTGELFF.